The 7 T cell receptor beta chains below all came from one sample that was sequenced in a study of blood T cell repertoires in COVID-19. TCRdb's table, derived via immunoSEQ multiplex PCR, lists solely in-frame clones and lacks some. Of about 100,000 clones detected, about 86% appear once; the ten largest clones hold approximately 1.7%. The specimen sequenced was peripheral blood. These receptors were collected from a man aged 80 or over with acute or convalescent COVID-19.

This chain joins TRBV19 and TRBJ2-1, with TRBD1 matching 7 bases. Germline V CDR1 and CDR2: LNHDA, SQIVND (reference sequence). Unmatched junction bases numbered 0, after V lost 3 bases and J lost 7 bases. The CDR3 has 12 amino acids. The CDR3, as DNA: TGTGCCAGTAGTATGACAGGGAATGAGCAGTTCTTC. This gives the protein CASSMTGNEQFF.

The gene calls are TRBV6-5 and TRBJ2-7; 8 bases match TRBD1. The V and J ends lost 4 bases and 1 base, in that order; junction bases with no gene match: 9. The CDR3 spans 16 residues. Germline V gene data show CDR1 as MNHEY and CDR2 as SVGAGI. This chain's CDR3 is CASSLAGTGASYEQYF. The CDR3 DNA follows: TGTGCCAGCAGTTTAGCCGGGACAGGTGCTTCCTACGAGCAGTACTTC.

The genes are TRBV11-2 and TRBJ2-1, with D unclear. This CDR3 spans 15 amino acids. Germline-derived CDR1 and CDR2 are SGHAT and FQNNGV. V lost 7 bases, J lost 6 bases, and 19 bases lay in between. CDR3 region: CASTLRSPRSNEQFF. The CDR3 nucleotides are TGTGCCAGCACCCTACGATCCCCCCGCTCCAATGAGCAGTTCTTC.

Only a few counts were recorded for this clone. This chain joins TRBV6-2 or TRBV6-3 and TRBJ1-2; TRBD1 is a possible D gene (5 bases). V shed 5 bases and J shed 7 bases, with 11 bases lying between them. Germline-derived CDR1 and CDR2 are MNHEY and SVGEGT. This CDR3 has 12 residues. This chain's CDR3 is CASSTGTIGYTF. The CDR3 region has the DNA TGTGCCAGCAGTACCGGGACTATTGGCTACACCTTC.

The rearrangement links TRBV11-3 to TRBJ2-7; D uncertain. This CDR3 region has 13 residues. The ends were cut back, 0 bases at V and 5 bases at J, with 8 bases in the middle. Looked up from germline, CDR1 is SGHNT and CDR2 is YENEEA. The CDR3, as DNA: TGTGCCAGCAGCTTAGAGGGCACTCACGAGCAGTACTTC. This codes for CASSLEGTHEQYF.

This clone was observed a single time. J is TRBJ2-3 and V is TRBV27, with a possible D match to TRBD2 (6 bases). This CDR3 comprises 15 residues. V lost 2 bases to trimming and J lost 4 bases, with 13 bases between them. The germline V gene has CDR1 MNHEY and CDR2 SMNVEV (reference sequence). CDR3 nucleotide sequence: TGTGCCAGCAGTTTACTTTCCGGGGGTGCAGATACGCAGTATTTT. Residues: CASSLLSGGADTQYF.

The rearrangement links TRBV7-9 to TRBJ2-3, with a tentative D call TRBD1 (6 bases). V was trimmed by 3 bases and J by 4 bases, leaving 11 bases between them. The CDR3 spans 14 residues. Germline loops: CDR1 SEHNR, CDR2 FQNEAQ (reference sequence). The CDR3 DNA follows: TGTGCCAGCAGCTTGGGAACAGGGCCAGATACGCAGTATTTT. Translated, it gives CASSLGTGPDTQYF.